This note documents a single TCR beta chain sequence. The antigen is not known. PCR was performed a second time for about 6 to 12 cycles using a sample-barcoded 5' primer and a J-beta primer mix. Each cDNA molecule carried a tag from a template-switch adaptor that contained 12 random nucleotides. TCRdb reprocessed the 5' RACE reads via MiXCR and lists one record per CDR3 protein. Here the sample spans 800,000 to 950,000 distinct CDR3 sequences, around 48% being singletons. This specimen comes from a study of blood T cells in healthy people across ages. Study-level points and caveats: It was not known whether donors were CMV positive (a possible confounder of expanded clonotype changes). PBMCs that were unsorted prevented a conclusive naive versus antigen-experienced comparison.

V was trimmed by 0 bases and J by 2 bases, leaving 8 bases between them. Germline CDR1 reads SGHRS; CDR2 reads YFSETQ. The CDR3 consists of 14 residues. This TCR was sampled from a man aged 25-45 years in good health. Sequencing was carried out using blood. The chain combines TRBV5-1 with TRBJ2-5; D unresolved. The CDR3 DNA is TGCGCCAGCAGCTTGGCAGCCGTTCAAGAGACCCAGTACTTC. Its translation is CASSLAAVQETQYF.